These 11 T cell receptor beta chains were sequenced from one sample in a study of shared clonotypes between healthy human individuals. Clones were sequenced by immunoSEQ multiplex PCR, and TCRdb holds only the in-frame ones, with some missing. The sample has nearly 1,000,000 clones; more than 75% are singletons. Sequences were obtained from memory CD4+ T cells sorted from blood. Subset noted: CD45RA-negative fraction. All receptors derive from a man younger than 35 in good health.

V usage is TRBV6-5 and J usage is TRBJ1-1; tentatively, D is TRBD1 (6 bases). This CDR3 region has 16 residues. V lost 0 bases and J 4 bases, leaving 15 bases between the germline ends. The germline CDR1 and CDR2 sequences are MNHEY and SVGAGI. The CDR3 nucleotides read TGTGCCAGCAGTTACTCGAGGGAAACAGGGAGCACTGAAGCTTTCTTT. It specifies CASSYSRETGSTEAFF.

With regard to this clone: Additional DNA sequences in this sample encode the identical CDR3. This chain links TRBV29-1 with TRBJ1-2; D not certain. The CDR3 is 12 residues long. CDR1 SQVTM and CDR2 ANQGSEA come from the germline V gene. The V end was cut by 3 bases, the J end by 4 bases, with 9 bases between. The CDR3 nucleotides are TGCAGCGTTGAGAAGGACTCCTATGGCTACACCTTC. Protein product: CSVEKDSYGYTF. Variable domain in full (rest from reference TRBV29-1 and TRBJ1-2): SAVISQKPSRDICQRGTSLTIQCQVDSQVTMMFWYRQQPGQSLTLIATANQGSEATYESGFVIDKFPISRPNLTFSTLTVSNMSPEDSSIYLCSVEKDSYGYTFGSGTRLTVV.

The rearrangement joins TRBV5-5 to TRBJ2-7; 7 bases fit TRBD1. CDR1 is SGHKS, CDR2 YYEKEE, per germline (reference sequence). The CDR3 sequence is 16 residues long. The V segment lost 4 bases and the J segment 0 bases; nucleotides outside the gene matches: 10. This CDR3 is CASSLSGTAISYEQYF. CDR3 coding DNA: TGTGCCAGCAGCCTATCCGGGACAGCGATCTCCTACGAGCAGTACTTC.

CDR3 sequence (DNA): TGCGCCAGCAGCCTTCGGGCCTCCAGTGAGCAGTTCTTC. It specifies CASSLRASSEQFF. This rearrangement joins TRBV4-1 to TRBJ2-1; the D is unclear. Trimming cost V 4 bases and J 9 bases, with 13 bases left between them. The germline V gene encodes CDR1 MGHRA and CDR2 YSYEKL. This CDR3 contains 13 residues.

The rearrangement links TRBV6-5 to TRBJ2-7; 8 bases fit TRBD1. Germline V gene data show CDR1 as MNHEY and CDR2 as SVGAGI. Losses at the gene ends were 6 bases for V and 3 bases for J; bases not matched to a gene: 7. The CDR3 consists of 14 residues. DNA of the CDR3: TGTGCCAGCAGCCTCGGACAGGGATTCTACGAGCAGTACTTC. Translating it yields CASSLGQGFYEQYF.

The table lists this clone with a few counts. The rearrangement uses TRBV5-1 and TRBJ2-7; D is undetermined. The germline CDR1 and CDR2 sequences are SGHRS and YFSETQ. With 2 bases removed from V and 5 bases from J, the gap between germline ends came to 11 bases. The CDR3 consists of 13 residues. As DNA, the CDR3 is TGCGCCAGCAGCTTAGGGTGGGGTGACGAGCAGTACTTC. Translated, it gives CASSLGWGDEQYF. The full variable domain, completed using reference TRBV5-1 and TRBJ2-7, is KAGVTQTPRYLIKTRGQQVTLSCSPISGHRSVSWYQQTPGQGLQFLFEYFSETQRNKGNFPGRFSGRQFSNSRSEMNVSTLELGDSALYLCASSLGWGDEQYFGPGTRLTVT.

This chain connects TRBV29-1 to TRBJ2-1, with D perhaps TRBD1 (5 bases). Germline V CDR1 and CDR2: SQVTM, ANQGSEA. V was trimmed by 4 bases and J by 11 bases, leaving 9 bases between them. The CDR3 has 10 residues. CDR3 sequence: CSVGTTQQFF. The CDR3 DNA is TGCAGCGTTGGGACAACCCAGCAGTTCTTC.

This clone is a singleton in its sample. V gene TRBV29-1 combines with J gene TRBJ1-1, with 7 bases that match TRBD1. Looked up from germline, CDR1 is SQVTM and CDR2 is ANQGSEA. This CDR3 spans 15 amino acids. The junction had 5 bases not matched to a gene; V was cut back by 1 base and J by 0 bases. The CDR3 DNA reads as TGCAGCGTTGAAGGAGGGGGCAGAATGAACACTGAAGCTTTCTTT. It is translated as CSVEGGGRMNTEAFF.

V usage is TRBV7-2 and J usage is TRBJ1-3; 7 positions agree with TRBD1. The CDR3 is 15 residues long. V shed 7 bases and J 0 bases; nucleotides not matched to a gene: 6. The germline V gene has CDR1 SGHTA and CDR2 FQGNSA. The CDR3: CASKAGGTSGNTIYF. In nucleotides, the CDR3 is TGTGCCAGCAAGGCAGGGGGGACCTCTGGAAACACCATATATTTT.

V gene TRBV6-1 combines with J gene TRBJ1-2; D call uncertain. Deletions cut 0 bases from V and 4 bases from J, with 9 bases between. CDR3 size: 14 residues. The germline V gene has CDR1 MNHNS and CDR2 SASEGT. This CDR3 is CASSEAQPSYGYTF. The CDR3 DNA follows: TGTGCCAGCAGTGAAGCACAGCCAAGCTATGGCTACACCTTC.

This chain uses TRBV9 with TRBJ2-7; D possibly matches TRBD1 or TRBD2 (6 bases each). V dropped 4 bases and J dropped 7 bases, with 18 bases sitting between them. CDR1 and CDR2 (germline): SGDLS, YYNGEE. This CDR3 region has 14 residues. CDR3 region: CASSPAGGGREQYF. The CDR3 region has the DNA TGTGCCAGCAGCCCCGCTGGAGGGGGAAGGGAGCAGTACTTC.